This T cell receptor beta chain was documented in a study of T cell responses to AZD1222 COVID-19 vaccine. Whole-study findings and limits: Targeting of unmutated variant regions was reportedly seen in nearly half of spike-specific TCRs. Two AZD1222 administrations were followed by greater Spike-specific TCR breadth and depth. No repertoire was sampled before or during the peak T cell response, only after it. Donor demographics were predominantly white British with a female majority; clonal diversity may be underestimated.

Concerning this clone: Its antigen is undetermined.

Germline V gene lookup returns CDR1 SGHDT and CDR2 YYEEEE. V was clipped by 5 bases and J by 1 base, with 17 bases between them. This CDR3 is 16 amino acids long. Profiled with immunoSEQ multiplex PCR; TCRdb holds only in-frame clones, not every one. The sample carries about 88,000 clones, roughly 91% recorded once. The TCR was taken from an adult who received the AZD1222 COVID-19 vaccine. The specimen was peripheral blood, collected 28 days after the second AZD1222 dose. V and J are TRBV5-6 and TRBJ2-3, with D perhaps assigned TRBD1 or TRBD2 (6 bases each). CDR3: CASSLGTGARTDTQYF. DNA for the CDR3: TGTGCCAGCAGTCTGGGAACGGGGGCCCGCACAGATACGCAGTATTTT.